The 26 T cell receptor beta chains given below trace back to one sample, sequenced in a study of shared clonotypes between healthy human individuals. Profiling relied on immunoSEQ multiplex PCR, and the TCRdb table lists in-frame clones only, not all of them. The table lists 2 million or so clones, 85% to 95% of them singletons. The specimen was naive CD4+ T cells sorted from blood. The subset denotes: CD45RA+ positively selected. The receptors shown here come from a man aged 18 to 29 in good health.

This chain connects TRBV30 to TRBJ2-7; possibly TRBD1 for D (6 bases). The V end lost 2 bases, the J end lost 4 bases, and 9 bases lay between the germline ends. CDR1 is GTSNPN, CDR2 SVGIG, per germline (reference sequence). The CDR3 runs 12 residues. The CDR3 DNA is TGTGCCTGGAGTCACAGGGAGTACGAGCAGTACTTC. Protein product: CAWSHREYEQYF.

The DNA of the CDR3 is TGTGCCAGCAGCCTCGGGACATACTATGGCTACACCTTC. Its translation: CASSLGTYYGYTF. This chain joins TRBV16 and TRBJ1-2; D is perhaps TRBD1 (6 bases). Germline V gene sequence: CDR1 KGHSY, CDR2 FQNENV. This CDR3 region has 13 residues. Trimming took 4 bases from V and 3 from J, leaving 9 bases between them. The full variable domain, with the rest looked up from reference TRBV16 and TRBJ1-2, is GEEVAQTPKHLVRGEGQKAKLYCAPIKGHSYVFWYQQVLKNEFKFLISFQNENVFDETGMPKERFSAKCLPNSPCSLEIQATKLEDSAVYFCASSLGTYYGYTFGSGTRLTVV.

The V and J genes are TRBV28 and TRBJ1-4; no firm D call. This CDR3 contains 14 residues. V lost 2 bases, J lost 4 bases, and 8 bases lay in between. From germline, CDR1 is MDHEN and CDR2 SYDVKM. The CDR3 loop is CASSLGLYNEKLFF. CDR3 sequence (DNA): TGTGCCAGCAGTTTAGGCCTGTATAATGAAAAACTGTTTTTT.

The rearrangement uses TRBV21-1 and TRBJ2-5; the D call TRBD2 from the table was never checked on the DNA. TRBV21-1 is given as a pseudogene. CDR3 length: 17 amino acids. CDR3 sequence (DNA): TGTGCCAGCAGCCAGACCACCACGGGAAAACGTCCAGGTGACCAGTACTTC. This translates into CASSQTTTGKRPGDQYF.

The gene calls are TRBV6-1 and TRBJ1-1; 11 nucleotides agree with TRBD1. The junction had 8 bases not matched to a gene; V was cut back by 5 bases and J by 6 bases. Germline V gene data show CDR1 as MNHNS and CDR2 as SASEGT. The length of the CDR3 is 15 residues. CDR3 amino acids: CASSLRDRGVPEAFF. CDR3 DNA sequence: TGTGCCAGCAGTCTAAGGGACAGGGGGGTTCCTGAAGCTTTCTTT.

Turning to this clone: This specimen includes other DNA sequences encoding the same CDR3. V usage is TRBV7-3 and J usage is TRBJ1-1; no clear D gene. CDR1 is SGHTA and CDR2 is FQGTGA in the germline V gene. V lost 3 bases and J 0 bases, leaving 5 bases between the germline ends. This CDR3 has 13 residues. CDR3 in DNA: TGTGCCAGCAGCTTGCGGATGAACACTGAAGCTTTCTTT. It yields the protein CASSLRMNTEAFF.

This clone was observed a few times. This rearrangement joins TRBV6-5 to TRBJ1-6; D remains ambiguous. The CDR3 has 14 amino acids. From germline, CDR1 is MNHEY and CDR2 SVGAGI. The V end lost 6 bases, the J end lost 2 bases, and 8 bases lay between the germline ends. The chain's CDR3 is CASRGGPYNSPLHF. The DNA of the CDR3 is TGTGCCAGCAGGGGCGGCCCCTATAATTCACCCCTCCACTTT.

The rearrangement uses TRBV28 and TRBJ1-2; D ambiguous. CDR3 length equals 11 residues. Germline CDR1 and CDR2: MDHEN and SYDVKM. Trimming removed 6 bases from V and 8 bases from J, with 10 bases in between. The CDR3 coding sequence is TGTGCCAGCAGCCGACAAAGCGGCTACACCTTC. Protein sequence: CASSRQSGYTF.

The genes are TRBV2 and TRBJ2-2, with D perhaps assigned TRBD1 or TRBD2 (5 bases each). Germline values: CDR1 SNHLY, CDR2 FYNNEI. The ends were cut back, 6 bases at V and 8 bases at J, with 16 bases in the middle. This CDR3 has 14 amino acids. DNA of the CDR3: TGTGCCAGCAGCCTAGCTAGGGGAGAGGGGGAGCTGTTTTTT. Its translation: CASSLARGEGELFF.

The rearrangement uses TRBV7-9 and TRBJ2-7; a possible D gene is TRBD2 (6 bases). V was clipped by 5 bases and J by 3 bases, with 17 bases between them. This CDR3 has 15 amino acids. Germline V gene data show CDR1 as SEHNR and CDR2 as FQNEAQ (reference sequence). The chain's CDR3 is CASSPGGTPFYEQYF. Here the CDR3 DNA reads TGTGCCAGCAGCCCTGGCGGGACTCCCTTCTACGAGCAGTACTTC.

This rearrangement joins TRBV4-3 to TRBJ2-7; no reliable D call. Trimming shortened V by 1 base and J by 2 bases, and 15 bases separated the two germline ends. Germline-derived CDR1 and CDR2 are LGHNA and YSLEER. This CDR3 is built from 16 residues. CDR3 nucleotide sequence: TGCGCCAGCAGCCAAGCCCTTTTCGGGCTTACCTACGAGCAGTACTTC. The encoded protein is CASSQALFGLTYEQYF.

V is TRBV5-1 and J is TRBJ2-7, with 9 nucleotides matching TRBD1. The trim removed 4 bases at V and 6 bases at J, leaving 8 bases unmatched. This CDR3 has 14 residues. Germline V gene lookup returns CDR1 SGHRS and CDR2 YFSETQ. DNA of the CDR3: TGCGCCAGCAGCCCGCTTACAGGGGGCGGCGAGCAGTACTTC. This sequence encodes CASSPLTGGGEQYF.

This chain links TRBV7-9 with TRBJ1-2; 8 bases align to TRBD1. Germline V gene lookup returns CDR1 SEHNR and CDR2 FQNEAQ (reference sequence). V was clipped by 5 bases and J by 10 bases; unmatched bases: 9. This CDR3 region has 13 residues. The CDR3 loop reads CASSQAGGSSYTF. CDR3 in DNA: TGTGCCAGCAGCCAGGCAGGGGGCTCCTCCTACACCTTC. Full variable domain (missing parts from reference TRBV7-9 and TRBJ1-2): DTGVSQNPRHKITKRGQNVTFRCDPISEHNRLYWYRQTLGQGPEFLTYFQNEAQLEKSRLLSDRFSAERPKGSFSTLEIQRTEQGDSAMYLCASSQAGGSSYTFGSGTRLTVV.

The chain uses TRBV2 and TRBJ2-7; D is uncertain. This CDR3 has 13 amino acids. V lost 5 bases and J lost 3, with 11 bases in between. CDR1 and CDR2 (germline): SNHLY, FYNNEI. In DNA, the CDR3 is TGTGCCAGCAGTTTTGACGTGGTCTACGAGCAGTACTTC. Translation: CASSFDVVYEQYF.

V and J are TRBV5-1 and TRBJ2-7, with 14 positions matching TRBD2. V was clipped by 5 bases and J by 3 bases; unmatched bases: 4. The CDR3 consists of 15 residues. In germline, CDR1 is SGHRS, CDR2 YFSETQ. CDR3 protein: CASSRLAGGVYEQYF. CDR3 bases: TGCGCCAGCAGTAGACTAGCGGGAGGGGTCTACGAGCAGTACTTC.

The rearrangement joins TRBV5-8 to TRBJ1-6; D is uncertain. V gave up 9 bases and J gave up 0 bases, with 16 bases separating them. The CDR3 is 16 amino acids. CDR1 is SGHTS, CDR2 YDEGEE, per germline. CDR3 sequence (DNA): TGTGCCAACGTATACTCCAAGAGCTCCTATAATTCACCCCTCCACTTT. Amino acid sequence: CANVYSKSSYNSPLHF.

V is TRBV5-6 and J is TRBJ2-5; no definite D call. Germline CDR1 reads SGHDT; CDR2 reads YYEEEE. The CDR3 totals 16 residues. V lost 0 bases, J lost 1 base, and 13 bases lay in between. DNA for the CDR3: TGTGCCAGCAGCTTGGGGCCGTCGAACGCCCAAGAGACCCAGTACTTC. It yields the protein CASSLGPSNAQETQYF.

CDR3 region: CSVTGAGGYTF. The CDR3, as DNA: TGCAGCGTTACCGGGGCAGGTGGCTACACCTTC. V gene TRBV29-1 combines with J gene TRBJ1-2, with D tentatively TRBD1 (5 bases). V lost 5 bases to trimming and J lost 7 bases, with 11 bases between them. Germline CDR1 is SQVTM and CDR2 is ANQGSEA. The CDR3 has 11 amino acids.

The chain is built from TRBV19 and TRBJ2-1; D assignment may be TRBD1 or TRBD2 (6 bases each). The germline gives CDR1 LNHDA, CDR2 SQIVND (reference sequence). The CDR3 runs 12 residues. V was clipped by 5 bases and J by 8 bases, with 10 bases between them. The CDR3 is CASSLGGHEQFF. The CDR3 nucleotides read TGTGCCAGTAGTCTTGGGGGGCATGAGCAGTTCTTC.

The V gene is TRBV6-5, the J gene TRBJ1-4; 9 positions agree with TRBD1. Per the germline V gene, CDR1 is MNHEY and CDR2 is SVGAGI. The CDR3 has 14 amino acids. V shed 5 bases and J 8 bases; nucleotides not matched to a gene: 6. CDR3 in amino acids: CASSPDRGLEKLFF. The CDR3 DNA is TGTGCCAGCAGTCCGGACAGGGGATTGGAAAAACTGTTTTTT.

The genes are TRBV6-1 and TRBJ2-1; a possible D gene is TRBD2 (5 bases). The CDR3 length is 16 residues. The germline V gene has CDR1 MNHNS and CDR2 SASEGT. V lost 2 bases to trimming and J lost 7 bases, with 18 bases between them. The CDR3 sequence: CASSELTGFKWNEQFF. CDR3 nucleotides: TGTGCCAGCAGTGAACTCACGGGATTCAAGTGGAATGAGCAGTTCTTC.

V usage is TRBV6-6 and J usage is TRBJ1-5; unclear D gene. The length of the CDR3 is 14 residues. Trimming took 0 bases from V and 5 from J, leaving 8 bases between them. The germline gives CDR1 MNHNY, CDR2 SVGAGI (reference sequence). The CDR3 DNA is TGTGCCAGCAGTTACTCCTCGGTTTATCAGCCCCAGCATTTT. Protein: CASSYSSVYQPQHF.

This chain links TRBV5-1 with TRBJ1-1; the D gene is possibly TRBD1 (5 bases). The length of the CDR3 is 13 residues. V was pared by 2 bases and J by 5 bases, with 10 bases between. Germline lookup yields CDR1 SGHRS and CDR2 YFSETQ. The CDR3 region has the DNA TGCGCCAGCAGCTTCACGGGGGTTACTGAAGCTTTCTTT. Translating gives CASSFTGVTEAFF.

The chain has TRBV19 and TRBJ1-6, with a possible D match to TRBD1 (5 bases). The germline gives CDR1 LNHDA, CDR2 SQIVND (reference sequence). V was pared by 0 bases and J by 7 bases, with 19 bases between. The CDR3 totals 18 residues. The CDR3 protein is CASSIDGRSDAGNSPLHF. Here the CDR3 DNA reads TGTGCCAGTAGTATAGATGGACGAAGTGACGCAGGGAATTCACCCCTCCACTTT.

The rearrangement links TRBV5-1 to TRBJ1-1, with 9 positions matching TRBD1. From germline, CDR1 is SGHRS and CDR2 YFSETQ. CDR3 length: 15 residues. The ends lost 0 bases at V and 5 bases at J; junction bases unmatched: 5. The CDR3 sequence: CASSLEQGARTEAFF. DNA for the CDR3: TGCGCCAGCAGCTTGGAACAGGGGGCGCGTACTGAAGCTTTCTTT.

The chain joins TRBV12-5 to TRBJ1-3; D ambiguous. The CDR3 is made up of 14 amino acids. Trimming stripped 5 bases from V and 3 bases from J, with 11 bases between. Germline CDR1 and CDR2: LGHNT and FRNRAP. CDR3: CASGIGMVGNTIYF. The CDR3 bases are TGTGCTAGTGGTATAGGGATGGTTGGAAACACCATATATTTT. Together with reference TRBV12-5 and TRBJ1-3, the CDR3 gives the full variable domain: DARVTQTPRHKVTEMGQEVTMRCQPILGHNTVFWYRQTMMQGLELLAYFRNRAPLDDSGMPKDRFSAEMPDATLATLKIQPSEPRDSAVYFCASGIGMVGNTIYFGEGSWLTVV.